One sample yielded the 25 T cell receptor beta chains listed below, sequenced in a study of cytomegalovirus exposure and HLA in healthy donors. Vbeta (60) and Jbeta (13) primers were used in the PCR. The table came from immunoSEQ multiplex PCR; TCRdb's copy has only in-frame clones and leaves some out. The repertoire holds about 120,000 clones, with around 66% as singletons. The specimen was PBMCs. The receptors shown here come from a man in his late teens or twenties in good health and CMV-seropositive.

The chain couples TRBV21-1 to TRBJ2-7; the DNA was not compared with TRBD1, the D call given in the table. TRBV21-1 is annotated as a pseudogene. This CDR3 is built from 17 residues. The CDR3 DNA follows: TGTGCCAGCAGCAAAGTTTGCGACAGGGCGTCCTCCTACGAGCAGTACGTC. Translated: CASSKVCDRASSYEQYV.

The rearrangement joins TRBV10-1 to TRBJ2-5; TRBD1 agrees at 7 bases. Germline lookup yields CDR1 WNHNN and CDR2 SYGVQD (reference sequence). The CDR3 has 15 amino acids. V lost 1 base and J lost 9; bases outside the gene matches: 11. The CDR3 is CASSEWGSRTGAQYF. The DNA of the CDR3 is TGCGCCAGCAGTGAGTGGGGGTCGAGAACAGGGGCCCAGTACTTC.

The rearrangement joins TRBV19 to TRBJ2-1, with D perhaps TRBD2 (6 bases). Trimming pared 3 bases from V and 3 bases from J, leaving 9 bases between. CDR3 length: 14 residues. The germline V gene encodes CDR1 LNHDA and CDR2 SQIVND (reference sequence). The CDR3 DNA reads as TGTGCCAGTAGTATTAGTAGCGGCTACAATGAGCAGTTCTTC. Its protein is CASSISSGYNEQFF.

The V and J genes are TRBV4-1 and TRBJ2-1; D is undetermined. This CDR3 has 14 residues. The V gene's germline CDR1 is MGHRA and CDR2 YSYEKL. V lost 3 bases and J lost 6, with 12 bases in between. DNA for the CDR3: TGCGCCAGCAGCCATAATAATCGTCGCAATGAGCAGTTCTTC. This translates into CASSHNNRRNEQFF.

V is TRBV7-2 and J is TRBJ2-1; 9 positions match TRBD2. Germline V gives CDR1 SGHTA, CDR2 FQGNSA. This CDR3 spans 18 amino acids. The ends lost 3 bases at V and 3 bases at J; junction bases unmatched: 12. CDR3 nucleotides: TGTGCCAGCAGCTTTAGATCCCCGCGGGGGGGGAACTACAATGAGCAGTTCTTC. Its protein product is CASSFRSPRGGNYNEQFF.

The chain uses TRBV20-1 and TRBJ1-6; no clear D. Deletions cut 5 bases from V and 10 bases from J, with 9 bases between. Germline assignment: CDR1 DFQATT and CDR2 SNEGSKA (reference sequence). CDR3 length: 11 residues. Written as DNA, the CDR3 is TGCAGTGCTGAAGATCAGTCACCCCTCCACTTT. Translating it yields CSAEDQSPLHF.

The chain joins TRBV6-4 to TRBJ2-3, with D perhaps TRBD2 (5 bases). Trimming left V 4 bases short and J 0 bases short, with 20 bases between. Germline V gene data show CDR1 as MRHNA and CDR2 as SNTAGT. The CDR3 spans 18 residues. CDR3 sequence (DNA): TGTGCCAGCAGTGTCCCTCGAGGGCTTCATAATAGCACAGATACGCAGTATTTT. It codes for CASSVPRGLHNSTDTQYF.

The V call is TRBV7-9, the J call TRBJ2-2; TRBD2 might be the D (7 bases). In germline, CDR1 is SEHNR, CDR2 FQNEAQ (reference sequence). The CDR3 runs 17 residues. V dropped 7 bases and J dropped 0 bases, with 18 bases sitting between them. CDR3 nucleotides: TGTGCCAGCACCCCGACCGGGCGGGGGCCGAACACCGGGGAGCTGTTTTTT. This gives the protein CASTPTGRGPNTGELFF.

This clone was found once. This chain joins TRBV30 and TRBJ2-7; 10 bases fit TRBD1. The CDR3 is 15 amino acids. The germline V gene encodes CDR1 GTSNPN and CDR2 SVGIG (reference sequence). Germline trimming cut 4 bases from V and 2 bases from J; bases unmatched to any gene: 8. CDR3 loop: CAWTQGGTGAYEQYF. The CDR3 region has the DNA TGTGCCTGGACCCAAGGAGGGACAGGGGCCTACGAGCAGTACTTC.

The chain has TRBV4-1 and TRBJ2-2; 9 nucleotides match TRBD2. Unmatched junction bases numbered 8, after V lost 4 bases and J lost 5 bases. This CDR3 is 16 amino acids long. Germline V gene sequence: CDR1 MGHRA, CDR2 YSYEKL. CDR3 sequence reads: CASSLGIAGVTGELFF. The CDR3 coding sequence is TGCGCCAGCAGCCTCGGGATAGCGGGGGTAACCGGGGAGCTGTTTTTT.

The chain recombines TRBV11-3 with TRBJ2-2; D not certain. The CDR3 has 14 amino acids. The V and J ends lost 1 base and 4 bases respectively, with 7 bases between them. In germline, CDR1 is SGHNT, CDR2 YENEEA. For the CDR3, the DNA is TGTGCCAGCAGCTTAGGGTTGAGCACCGGGGAGCTGTTTTTT. Translating it yields CASSLGLSTGELFF.

J is TRBJ2-5 and V is TRBV19; 9 bases line up with TRBD2. The CDR3 loop spans 16 amino acids. Germline V CDR1 and CDR2: LNHDA, SQIVND (reference sequence). With 6 bases clipped from V and 5 bases from J, the junction kept 13 bases outside the gene matches. The CDR3: CASRKNAGTSTETQYF. CDR3 DNA: TGTGCCAGTAGGAAGAATGCCGGGACTAGCACGGAGACCCAGTACTTC. The full variable domain, in which reference TRBV19 and TRBJ2-5 provide the parts outside the CDR3, is DGGITQSPKYLFRKEGQNVTLSCEQNLNHDAMYWYRQDPGQGLRLIYYSQIVNDFQKGDIAEGYSVSREKKESFPLTVTSAQKNPTAFYLCASRKNAGTSTETQYFGPGTRLLVL.

This chain joins TRBV5-1 and TRBJ2-1; D is possibly TRBD1 (6 bases). Trimming left V 1 base short and J 5 bases short, with 13 bases between. The CDR3 covers 15 residues. Germline V gives CDR1 SGHRS, CDR2 YFSETQ. Here the CDR3 reads CASSLLGAGDNEQFF. CDR3 nucleotide sequence: TGCGCCAGCAGCTTGCTAGGGGCAGGGGACAATGAGCAGTTCTTC.

The chain uses TRBV10-2 and TRBJ2-6; 7 nucleotides align to TRBD1. J lost 2 bases, V lost 5 bases, and 0 bases had no gene match. The CDR3 sequence is 14 residues long. From germline, CDR1 is WSHSY and CDR2 SAAADI. CDR3 DNA sequence: TGCGCCAGCAGTACAGGGGCTGGGGCCAACGTCCTGACTTTC. It specifies CASSTGAGANVLTF.

V usage is TRBV11-2 and J usage is TRBJ1-3; D call uncertain. The germline V gene encodes CDR1 SGHAT and CDR2 FQNNGV. The CDR3 consists of 14 residues. Trimming took 1 base from V and 3 from J, leaving 7 bases between them. DNA for the CDR3: TGTGCCAGCAGCTTAGCCGGGGTTGGAAACACCATATATTTT. Protein: CASSLAGVGNTIYF.

The CDR3 DNA reads TGCGCCAGCAGCCGTGACGGGACAGGAAAGGAAAAACTGTTTTTT. Amino acids: CASSRDGTGKEKLFF. V gene TRBV4-1 combines with J gene TRBJ1-4; 8 bases fit TRBD1. The CDR3 extends over 15 amino acids. The germline gives CDR1 MGHRA, CDR2 YSYEKL. After removal of 4 bases from V and 8 bases from J, the junction contained 9 bases not matched to a gene.

The chain uses TRBV19 and TRBJ2-6; TRBD1 matches at 8 bases. With V trimmed by 6 bases and J by 0 bases, 10 bases remained unmatched. The CDR3 sequence is 18 residues long. CDR1 LNHDA and CDR2 SQIVND come from the germline V gene (reference sequence). CDR3 amino acids: CASSPKPGGISGANVLTF. CDR3 bases: TGTGCCAGTAGCCCAAAACCAGGGGGCATCTCTGGGGCCAACGTCCTGACTTTC.

J is TRBJ2-7 and V is TRBV15; D not resolved. The CDR3 loop spans 16 amino acids. Trimming left V 0 bases short and J 0 bases short, with 12 bases between. CDR1 is LNHNV and CDR2 is YYDKDF in the germline V gene (reference sequence). The CDR3 DNA is TGTGCCACCAGCAGAGATAGCACAAAGAGCTCCTACGAGCAGTACTTC. This sequence encodes CATSRDSTKSSYEQYF.

The chain has TRBV29-1 and TRBJ1-6, with TRBD1 matching over 8 bases. The germline V gene has CDR1 SQVTM and CDR2 ANQGSEA. V was clipped by 6 bases and J by 9 bases; unmatched bases: 7. CDR3 length equals 13 residues. Here the CDR3 DNA reads TGCAGCGTCCGAACAGGGGGAGGTTCACCCCTCCACTTT. Its translation: CSVRTGGGSPLHF.

The chain couples TRBV6-6 to TRBJ1-4, with D possibly being TRBD1 (5 bases). CDR1 MNHNY and CDR2 SVGAGI come from the germline V gene (reference sequence). V was trimmed by 5 bases and J by 6 bases, leaving 19 bases between them. This CDR3 has 16 amino acids. The CDR3 bases are TGTGCCAGCAGTATATTAGGCGGGGGGGTTGATGAAAAACTGTTTTTT. This sequence encodes CASSILGGGVDEKLFF.

V gene TRBV28 combines with J gene TRBJ1-2, with D possibly matching TRBD1 (5 bases). V was pared by 10 bases and J by 1 base, with 16 bases between. The CDR3 sequence is 14 residues long. Germline V lookup: CDR1 MDHEN, CDR2 SYDVKM. The CDR3 DNA is TGTGCCATCTTAACCAGGGAGGTTAACTATGGCTACACCTTC. This sequence encodes CAILTREVNYGYTF.

V usage is TRBV5-5 and J usage is TRBJ1-2; 8 nucleotides align to TRBD1. Germline-derived CDR1 and CDR2 are SGHKS and YYEKEE (reference sequence). CDR3 length: 14 residues. The J segment lost 8 bases and the V segment lost 4 bases, leaving 10 bases of the junction unmatched. CDR3 bases: TGTGCCAGCAGCACCTACGGGACAGGTCGGGGCTACACCTTC. Its protein product is CASSTYGTGRGYTF.

The J gene is TRBJ2-2, the V gene TRBV4-1; D possibly corresponds to TRBD2 (5 bases). This CDR3 has 17 amino acids. The germline CDR1 and CDR2 sequences are MGHRA and YSYEKL. V lost 4 bases and J lost 7, with 22 bases in between. CDR3: CASSPRTLAPMGGELFF. The DNA of the CDR3 is TGCGCCAGCAGCCCCCGTACCTTAGCGCCCATGGGCGGGGAGCTGTTTTTT.

The sample holds many counts of this clone. The chain joins TRBV6-1 to TRBJ2-3; 14 bases align to TRBD2. With 3 bases clipped from V and 4 bases from J, the junction kept 0 bases outside the gene matches. The CDR3 length is 15 residues. Germline V gene sequence: CDR1 MNHNS, CDR2 SASEGT. The CDR3 coding sequence is TGTGCCAGCAGTGAGACTAGCGGGGGGGCAGATACGCAGTATTTT. Its protein is CASSETSGGADTQYF.

This clone has more than one count but fewer than ten. The chain uses TRBV6-1 and TRBJ2-2; D is perhaps TRBD2 (6 bases). Per germline, CDR1 MNHNS and CDR2 SASEGT. Trimming stripped 6 bases from V and 1 base from J, with 12 bases between. The CDR3 sequence is 15 residues long. CDR3 DNA: TGTGCCAGCAGGGCTGGCGGGGAGAACACCGGGGAGCTGTTTTTT. Encoded protein: CASRAGGENTGELFF.